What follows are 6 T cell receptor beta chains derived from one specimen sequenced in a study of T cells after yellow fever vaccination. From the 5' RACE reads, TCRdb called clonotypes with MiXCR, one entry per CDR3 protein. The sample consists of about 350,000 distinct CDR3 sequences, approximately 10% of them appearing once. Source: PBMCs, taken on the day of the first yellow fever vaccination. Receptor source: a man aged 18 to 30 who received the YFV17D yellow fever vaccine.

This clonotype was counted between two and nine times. The DNA for the CDR3 is TGCAGCGTTGAAGATCTCGAGGGTGGCCAGCCCCAGCATTTT. Translating gives CSVEDLEGGQPQHF. The J gene is TRBJ1-5, the V gene TRBV29-1; D not resolved. The CDR3 has 14 amino acids. Trimming pared 0 bases from V and 7 bases from J, leaving 13 bases between. CDR1 and CDR2 (germline): SQVTM, ANQGSEA. The variable domain in full, completed from reference TRBV29-1 and TRBJ1-5, reads SAVISQKPSRDICQRGTSLTIQCQVDSQVTMMFWYRQQPGQSLTLIATANQGSEATYESGFVIDKFPISRPNLTFSTLTVSNMSPEDSSIYLCSVEDLEGGQPQHFGDGTRLSIL.

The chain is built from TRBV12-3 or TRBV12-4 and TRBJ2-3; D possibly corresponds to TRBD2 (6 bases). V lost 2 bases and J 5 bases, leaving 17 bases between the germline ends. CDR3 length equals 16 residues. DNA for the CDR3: TGTGCCAGCAGTTTAAGTTTGGGGCTAGCGCAAGATACGCAGTATTTT. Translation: CASSLSLGLAQDTQYF.

The CDR3 bases are TGCAGTGCTAGTGTCTCGGGGGAAGGCACCTATGGCTACACCTTC. Protein: CSASVSGEGTYGYTF. The rearrangement links TRBV20-1 to TRBJ1-2, with D perhaps matching TRBD1 (5 bases). CDR1 is DFQATT, CDR2 SNEGSKA, per germline (reference sequence). V dropped 3 bases and J dropped 4 bases, with 18 bases sitting between them. This CDR3 is 15 amino acids long.

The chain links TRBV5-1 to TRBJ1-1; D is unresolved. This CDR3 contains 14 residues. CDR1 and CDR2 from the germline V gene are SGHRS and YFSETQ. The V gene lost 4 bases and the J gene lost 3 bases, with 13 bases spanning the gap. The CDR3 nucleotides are TGCGCCAGCAGCGGATCAGGACGGGACACTGAAGCTTTCTTT. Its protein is CASSGSGRDTEAFF.

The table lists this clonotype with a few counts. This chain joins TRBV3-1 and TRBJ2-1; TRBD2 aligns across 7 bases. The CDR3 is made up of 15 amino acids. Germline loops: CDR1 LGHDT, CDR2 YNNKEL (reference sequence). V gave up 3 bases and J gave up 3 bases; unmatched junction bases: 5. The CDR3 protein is CASSQGGGYYNEQFF. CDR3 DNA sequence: TGTGCCAGCAGCCAGGGGGGGGGGTACTACAATGAGCAGTTCTTC.

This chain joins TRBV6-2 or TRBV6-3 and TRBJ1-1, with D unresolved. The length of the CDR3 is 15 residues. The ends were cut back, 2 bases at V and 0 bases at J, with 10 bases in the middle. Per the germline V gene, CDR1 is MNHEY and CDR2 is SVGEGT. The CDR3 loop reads CASSYGRLMNTEAFF. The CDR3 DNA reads TGTGCCAGCAGTTACGGCAGGCTTATGAACACTGAAGCTTTCTTT.